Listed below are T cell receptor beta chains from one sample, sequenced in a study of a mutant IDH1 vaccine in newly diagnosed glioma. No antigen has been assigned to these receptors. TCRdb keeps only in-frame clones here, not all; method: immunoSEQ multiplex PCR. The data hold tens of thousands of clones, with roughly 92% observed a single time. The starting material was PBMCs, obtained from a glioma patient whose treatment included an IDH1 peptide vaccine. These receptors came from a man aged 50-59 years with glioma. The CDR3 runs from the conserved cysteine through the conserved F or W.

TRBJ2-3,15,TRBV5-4,CASSLGGDGSDTQYF
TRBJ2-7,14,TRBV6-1,CASSSAQSPYEQYF
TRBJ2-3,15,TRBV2,CASRSPGPITDTQYF
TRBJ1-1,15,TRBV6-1,CASSESRLWNTEAFF
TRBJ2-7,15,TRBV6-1,CASSEVGLSSYEQYF
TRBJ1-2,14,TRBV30,CAWRARGRATGYTF
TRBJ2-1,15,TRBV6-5,CASSSHLRGLNEQFF
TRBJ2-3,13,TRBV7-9,CASSPRGPDTQYF
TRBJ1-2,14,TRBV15,CATTALGANYGYTF
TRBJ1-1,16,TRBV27,CASSRRAVGLNTEAFF
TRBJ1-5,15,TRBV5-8,CASSIGTDSNQPQHF
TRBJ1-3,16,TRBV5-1,CASSLVAGASGNTIYF
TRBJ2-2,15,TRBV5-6,CASSLAGQGSGELFF
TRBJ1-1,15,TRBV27,CASSPIPLSNTEAFF
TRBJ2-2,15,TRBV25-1,CASSRGLPSTGELFF
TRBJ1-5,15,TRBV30,CAWSVFSTDHQPQHF
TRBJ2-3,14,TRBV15,CATSRDRGLDTQYF
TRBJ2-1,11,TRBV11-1,CASSPDNEQFF
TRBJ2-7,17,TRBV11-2,CASSLGRGWDPTYEQYF
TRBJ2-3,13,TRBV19,CASSVGRKDTQYF
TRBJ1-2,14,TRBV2,CASMRDRGPYGYTF
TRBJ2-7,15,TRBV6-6,CASSYEASKGYEQYF
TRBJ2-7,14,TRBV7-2,CASSLAAGKGEQYF
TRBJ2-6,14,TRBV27,CASSASSGANVLTF
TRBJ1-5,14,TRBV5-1,CASSPGGGNQPQHF
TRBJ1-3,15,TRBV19,CASSISGLSGNTIYF
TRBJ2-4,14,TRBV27,CASSSGQGPDIQYF
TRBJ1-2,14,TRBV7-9,CASSFESPGYGYTF
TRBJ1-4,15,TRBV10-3,CAISESPNRDEKLFF
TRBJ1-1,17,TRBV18,CASSPRPYRGRNTEAFF
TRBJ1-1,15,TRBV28,CASTPWDRVDAEAFF
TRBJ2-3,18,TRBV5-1,CASSLVGPRGSSTDTQYF
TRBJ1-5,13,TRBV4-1,CASSHRHGEDQHF
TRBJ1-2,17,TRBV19,CASSKDSDRGTYYGYTF
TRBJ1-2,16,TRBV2,CASTQLEGARYYGYTF
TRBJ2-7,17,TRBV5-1,CASGTGTGGGSSYEQYF
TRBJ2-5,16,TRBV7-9,CASSFPTNSGGETQYF
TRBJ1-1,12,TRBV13,CASSPLNTEAFF
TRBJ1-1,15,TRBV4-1,CASSHPTGVNTEAFF
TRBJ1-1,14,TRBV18,CASSPANMNTEAFF
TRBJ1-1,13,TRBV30,CAWSVRTGVKAFF
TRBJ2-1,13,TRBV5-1,CASNQGAYNEQFF
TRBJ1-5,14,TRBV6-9,CARGRTGLNQPQHF
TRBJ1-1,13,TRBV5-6,CASSFRPPGEAFF